This entry lists 3 T cell receptor beta chains sequenced from one sample in a study of blood T cell repertoires in COVID-19. This table comes from immunoSEQ multiplex PCR, and its TCRdb copy is limited to in-frame clones, with some not included. The sample consists of around 170,000 clones, under 90% of them appearing once. Sequenced input: PBMCs or T cells enriched from blood (not recorded which). The receptors were sampled from a man over 45 who had recovered from COVID-19.

This chain links TRBV19 with TRBJ1-3, with a possible D match to TRBD1 (6 bases). The CDR3 is made up of 15 amino acids. V was clipped by 7 bases and J by 3 bases, with 16 bases between them. The germline V gene encodes CDR1 LNHDA and CDR2 SQIVND (reference sequence). The CDR3 DNA reads as TGTGCCAGTACCGGGCGGGGGGCCAGTGGAAACACCATATATTTT. Amino acids: CASTGRGASGNTIYF.

This chain joins TRBV3-1 (or the pseudogene TRBV3-2) and TRBJ1-4, with 9 bases fitting TRBD1. The length of the CDR3 is 14 residues. After removal of 5 bases from V and 11 bases from J, the junction contained 9 bases not matched to a gene. Germline V CDR1 and CDR2: LGHDT, YNNKEL (reference sequence). CDR3 loop: CASSSGQGKKKLFF. Written as DNA, the CDR3 is TGTGCCAGCAGCTCGGGACAGGGAAAGAAGAAACTGTTTTTT.

The sample holds a few counts of this clone. V is TRBV25-1 and J is TRBJ1-1; 7 bases align to TRBD1. J gave up 0 bases and V 4 bases, and 5 bases lay outside the gene matches. CDR1 is MGHDK, CDR2 SYGVNS, per germline. CDR3 length: 15 residues. This chain's CDR3 is CASSAPGQLNTEAFF. The CDR3 nucleotides read TGTGCCAGCAGTGCACCGGGACAGCTGAACACTGAAGCTTTCTTT.